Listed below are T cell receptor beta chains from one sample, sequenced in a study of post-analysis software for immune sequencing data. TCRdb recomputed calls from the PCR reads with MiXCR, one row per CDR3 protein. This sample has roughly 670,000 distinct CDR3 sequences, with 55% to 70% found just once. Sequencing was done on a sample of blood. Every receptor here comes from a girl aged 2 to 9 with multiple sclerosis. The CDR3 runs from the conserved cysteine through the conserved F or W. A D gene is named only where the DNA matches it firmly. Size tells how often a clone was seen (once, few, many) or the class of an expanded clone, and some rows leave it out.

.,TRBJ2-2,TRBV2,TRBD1,CARGQVAGELFF,TGTGCCAGGGGACAGGTTGCCGGGGAGCTGTTTTTT
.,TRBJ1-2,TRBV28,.,CASSYGKGAYGYTF,TGTGCCAGCAGTTATGGAAAAGGGGCTTATGGCTACACCTTC
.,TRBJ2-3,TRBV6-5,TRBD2,CASSYSVGGLAGGSTDTQYF,TGTGCCAGCAGTTACTCGGTAGGGGGGTTAGCGGGGGGGTCCACGGATACGCAGTATTTT
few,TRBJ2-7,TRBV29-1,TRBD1,CSVSGTGSYEQYF,TGCAGCGTATCCGGGACAGGGTCCTACGAGCAGTACTTC
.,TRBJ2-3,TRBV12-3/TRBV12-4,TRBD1,CASSTDRGTQYF,TGTGCCAGCAGCACCGACAGGGGGACGCAGTATTTT
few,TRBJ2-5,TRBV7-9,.,CASSLFTSYQETQYF,TGTGCCAGCAGCTTATTCACGTCTTACCAAGAGACCCAGTACTTC
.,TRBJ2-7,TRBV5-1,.,CASSLSHRYEQYF,TGCGCCAGCAGCTTGTCTCACCGGTACGAGCAGTACTTC
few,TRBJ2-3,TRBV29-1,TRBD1,CSVAPGTGTDTQYF,TGCAGCGTTGCTCCCGGGACAGGCACAGATACGCAGTATTTT
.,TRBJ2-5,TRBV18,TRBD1,CASSPPGQGPPGTQYF,TGTGCCAGCTCACCGCCGGGACAGGGGCCTCCGGGGACCCAGTACTTC
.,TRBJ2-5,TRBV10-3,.,CAIGDGPRETQYF,TGCGCCATCGGTGACGGACCGCGAGAGACCCAGTACTTC
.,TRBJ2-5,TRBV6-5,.,CASSYLGGGWEETQYF,TGTGCCAGCAGTTACCTCGGAGGAGGGTGGGAAGAGACCCAGTACTTC
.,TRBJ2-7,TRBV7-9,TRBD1,CASSLARGQGHLHEQYF,TGTGCCAGCAGCTTAGCGCGAGGACAGGGACATCTCCACGAGCAGTACTTC
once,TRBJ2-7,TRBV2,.,CASTGINTDYEQYF,TGTGCCAGCACTGGAATAAACACTGATTACGAGCAGTACTTC
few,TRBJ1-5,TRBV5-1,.,CASSLQPGDQPQHF,TGCGCCAGCAGCTTGCAGCCGGGGGATCAGCCCCAGCATTTT
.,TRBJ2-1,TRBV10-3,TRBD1,CAINHGDRGGEQFF,TGTGCCATCAACCATGGAGACAGGGGGGGTGAGCAGTTCTTC
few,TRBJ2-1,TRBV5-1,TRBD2,CASSLGVSGRGRNEQFF,TGCGCCAGCAGCTTGGGGGTCAGCGGGAGAGGCAGGAATGAGCAGTTCTTC
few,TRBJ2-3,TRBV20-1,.,CSARDAGANTDTQYF,TGCAGTGCTAGAGATGCGGGGGCCAACACAGATACGCAGTATTTT
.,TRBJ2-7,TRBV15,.,CATSRDLGVAEQYF,TGTGCCACCAGCAGAGATTTGGGGGTGGCGGAGCAGTACTTC
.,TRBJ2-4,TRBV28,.,CASSRPSDRWYF,TGTGCCAGCAGTCGCCCCTCGGATCGCTGGTACTTC
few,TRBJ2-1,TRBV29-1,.,CSVEYPAREQFF,TGCAGCGTTGAATACCCGGCACGGGAGCAGTTCTTC
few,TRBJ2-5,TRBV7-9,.,CASSLAPGLEETQYF,TGTGCCAGCAGCTTAGCGCCCGGTCTAGAAGAGACCCAGTACTTC
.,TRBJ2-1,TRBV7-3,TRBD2,CASSPLAGEVDEQFF,TGTGCCAGCAGCCCGCTAGCGGGAGAGGTCGATGAGCAGTTCTTC
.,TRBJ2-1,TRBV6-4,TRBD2,CASSDQGGAGEQFF,TGTGCCAGCAGTGACCAGGGAGGGGCGGGTGAGCAGTTCTTC
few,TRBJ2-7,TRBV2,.,CASSEARTGNGYEQYF,TGTGCCAGCAGTGAAGCACGAACAGGGAATGGCTACGAGCAGTACTTC
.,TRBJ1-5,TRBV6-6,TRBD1,CASRQGVAGQPQHF,TGTGCCAGCAGACAGGGGGTAGCAGGTCAGCCCCAGCATTTT
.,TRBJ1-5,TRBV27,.,CASSLNRAISSNQPQHF,TGTGCCAGCAGTCTCAACCGCGCGATCAGTAGCAATCAGCCCCAGCATTTT
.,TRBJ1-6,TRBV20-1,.,CSARPDSRSYNSPLHF,TGCAGTGCTAGACCGGACAGCCGCTCCTATAATTCACCCCTCCACTTT
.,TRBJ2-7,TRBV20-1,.,CSANRRDNSYEQYF,TGCAGTGCTAACCGCCGGGACAACTCCTACGAGCAGTACTTC
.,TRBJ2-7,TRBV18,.,CASPRTVYEQYF,TGTGCCAGCCCGAGGACAGTCTACGAGCAGTACTTC